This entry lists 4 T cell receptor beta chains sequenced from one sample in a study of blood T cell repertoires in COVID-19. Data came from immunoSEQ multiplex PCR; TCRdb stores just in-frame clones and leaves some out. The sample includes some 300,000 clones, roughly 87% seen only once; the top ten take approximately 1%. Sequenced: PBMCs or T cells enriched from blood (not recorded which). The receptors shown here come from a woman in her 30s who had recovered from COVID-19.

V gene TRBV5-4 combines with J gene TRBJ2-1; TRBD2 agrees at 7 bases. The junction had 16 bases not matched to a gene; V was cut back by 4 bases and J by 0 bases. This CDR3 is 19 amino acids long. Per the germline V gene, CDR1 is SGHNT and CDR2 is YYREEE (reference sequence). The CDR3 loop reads CASSRSGNQRGHSYNEQFF. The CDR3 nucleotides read TGTGCCAGCAGCCGTTCGGGGAACCAGCGGGGTCACTCCTACAATGAGCAGTTCTTC.

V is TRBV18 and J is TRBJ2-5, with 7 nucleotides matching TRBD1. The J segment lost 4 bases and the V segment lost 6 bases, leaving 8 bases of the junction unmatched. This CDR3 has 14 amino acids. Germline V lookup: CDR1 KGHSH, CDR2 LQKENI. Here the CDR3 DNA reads TGTGCCAGCTCGCTGGAGACAGGGACAGAGACCCAGTACTTC. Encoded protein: CASSLETGTETQYF.

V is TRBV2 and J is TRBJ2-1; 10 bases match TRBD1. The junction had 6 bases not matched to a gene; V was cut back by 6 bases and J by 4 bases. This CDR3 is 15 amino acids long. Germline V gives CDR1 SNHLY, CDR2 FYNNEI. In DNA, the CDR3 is TGTGCCAGCAGAGTCCGGGACAGGGGTTACAATGAGCAGTTCTTC. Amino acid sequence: CASRVRDRGYNEQFF.

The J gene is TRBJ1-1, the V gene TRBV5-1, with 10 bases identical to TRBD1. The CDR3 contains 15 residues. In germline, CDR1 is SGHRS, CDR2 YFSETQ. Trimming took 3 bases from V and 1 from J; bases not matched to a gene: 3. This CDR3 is CASSSRTGGNTEAFF. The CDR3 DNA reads TGCGCCAGCAGCTCAAGGACAGGGGGGAACACTGAAGCTTTCTTT.